This is a list of T cell receptor beta chains from one sample in a study of OX40 agonist ivuxolimab in advanced cancers. Repertoires were generated with immunoSEQ multiplex PCR, while TCRdb's copy carries only in-frame clones and drops some. The sample yields about 55,000 clones, 89% seen once. This specimen was CD4+ or CD8+ T cells sorted from blood, taken in a trial of the OX40 agonist ivuxolimab. The receptors come from an adult with an advanced solid tumor such as melanoma, head and neck, liver or kidney cancer. The CDR3 runs from the conserved cysteine through the conserved F or W. Each record gives: clone size, V gene, J gene, CDR3 protein. Some rows mark clone size as missing; the rest say once, few, many or name a class of expanded clone.

-	TRBV19	TRBJ1-4	CASSRGYEKLFF
-	TRBV7-9	TRBJ2-4	CASSRPRDRGGAKNIQYF
-	TRBV29-1	TRBJ2-5	CSVTGEETQYF
-	TRBV30	TRBJ1-1	CAWSLQGTLSEAFF
few	TRBV4-3	TRBJ2-5	CASSQDSQAAGTQYF
-	TRBV6-6	TRBJ2-3	CASKERAGGRDTQYF
-	TRBV5-1	TRBJ2-2	CASTLGGRRELFF
-	TRBV5-1	TRBJ2-1	CASSSGGSNEQFF
-	TRBV27	TRBJ2-5	CASKAPDQETQYF
-	TRBV7-6	TRBJ1-6	CASSLGNPTGPNSPLHF
-	TRBV19	TRBJ2-1	CASSVRDRGGDEQFF
-	TRBV25-1	TRBJ2-2	CASSDGSVAGVHGELFF
-	TRBV7-2	TRBJ2-1	CASSLRGYNEQFF
-	TRBV11-2	TRBJ1-6	CASSPGGSYNSPLHF
-	TRBV27	TRBJ2-1	CASSLTSGHNEQFF
-	TRBV29-1	TRBJ2-5	CSVMTGAQETQYF
-	TRBV27	TRBJ1-2	CASGTGVRGYTF
-	TRBV19	TRBJ1-1	CASSPIMNTEAFF
-	TRBV30	TRBJ2-7	CAWTLEAGGKEQYF
once	TRBV6-1	TRBJ2-1	CASSEAISSGRMNEQFF
-	TRBV9	TRBJ2-7	CASSVVGNSYEQYF
-	TRBV18	TRBJ2-1	CASSPSVPIGPNPYNEQFF